This T cell receptor beta chain was observed in a study of T cell responses to AZD1222 COVID-19 vaccine. Measured with immunoSEQ multiplex PCR; TCRdb has only the in-frame clones, and not every one. The sample shows about 130,000 clones, 90% to 95% of them seen only once. The germline CDR1 and CDR2 sequences are LNHDA and SQIVND (reference sequence). The CDR3 has 15 amino acids. V lost 2 bases, J lost 10 bases, and 20 bases lay in between. The gene calls are TRBV19 and TRBJ1-1; no clear D gene. The material was peripheral blood, obtained 28 days after the second AZD1222 dose. This TCR was sampled from an adult who received the AZD1222 COVID-19 vaccine. The DNA of the CDR3 is TGTGCCAGTAGTATATCCTTGAGTCATCCCGGCGGAGCTTTCTTT. It codes for CASSISLSHPGGAFF.